The 26 T cell receptor beta chains presented below share a single source sample, sequenced in a study of identical twins listed by TCRdb under 2016. Library preparation was by 5' RACE. The run used an Illumina HiSeq 2000. TCRdb reprocessing: public reads trimmed at Q25 with fastp, clones called with MiXCR, in-frame beta chains kept. Each record represents a unique CDR3 protein, reported with the most common genes and DNA among its rows. The sample table holds 500,000 to 600,000 distinct CDR3 sequences, of which approximately 22% were seen once. Together, the top ten hold 0.91% of the sample. This sample also appeared in a second study, on T cells expressing NK-cell markers.

What was sequenced was CD4+ T cells sorted from blood. The origin of the receptors is a woman aged 18-30 years in good health.

CDR3 nucleotide sequence: TGTGCCAGCAGCTTTACCGTCGGAGCGGGAGCCTCTATTCCTGAGCAGTTCTTC. It specifies CASSFTVGAGASIPEQFF. V usage is TRBV7-6 and J usage is TRBJ2-1, with 8 nucleotides matching TRBD2. The CDR3 sequence is 18 residues long. Per germline, CDR1 SGHVS and CDR2 FNYEAQ. Unmatched junction bases numbered 19, after V lost 3 bases and J lost 9 bases.

This sequence joins TRBV9 and TRBJ1-4, with TRBD1 as a possible D gene (5 bases). Per the germline V gene, CDR1 is SGDLS and CDR2 is YYNGEE. The CDR3 runs 14 residues. The germline V and J ends were trimmed by 4 bases and 5 bases, with 12 bases remaining between them. CDR3: CASSPGTVNEKLFF. The CDR3 bases are TGTGCCAGCAGCCCCGGGACTGTGAATGAAAAACTGTTTTTT.

This clonotype was found a few times. J is TRBJ2-7 and V is TRBV20-1, with 10 bases that match TRBD2. V dropped 0 bases and J dropped 3; count of bases not matched to a gene: 8. The CDR3 has 16 amino acids. CDR1 and CDR2 from the germline V gene are DFQATT and SNEGSKA (reference sequence). CDR3 DNA: TGCAGTGCTAGAGAGAGAGGCATAGCGGGAGGCTACGAGCAGTACTTC. Its translation is CSARERGIAGGYEQYF.

This clonotype was seen repeatedly, ten times or more. This rearrangement joins TRBV7-2 to TRBJ1-2, with D possibly TRBD1 on 5 matching bases. V was cut by 5 bases and J by 6 bases, with 16 bases left in between. CDR3 length equals 14 residues. The germline V gene encodes CDR1 SGHTA and CDR2 FQGNSA. The CDR3 is CASSPSSREDGYTF. Written as DNA, the CDR3 is TGTGCCAGCAGCCCTTCGTCCAGGGAAGATGGCTACACCTTC.

The rearrangement uses TRBV11-2 and TRBJ2-3; TRBD2 matches at 14 bases. Germline V CDR1 and CDR2: SGHAT, FQNNGV. Unmatched junction bases numbered 6, after V lost 3 bases and J lost 4 bases. The CDR3 is 17 amino acids. The CDR3: CASSFRTSGGPADTQYF. The DNA of the CDR3 is TGTGCCAGCAGCTTCCGGACTAGCGGGGGGCCCGCAGATACGCAGTATTTT.

The rearrangement uses TRBV3-1 and TRBJ2-1, with 8 bases identical to TRBD2. After removal of 2 bases from V and 9 bases from J, the junction contained 3 bases not matched to a gene. The CDR3 consists of 13 residues. CDR1 LGHDT and CDR2 YNNKEL come from the germline V gene (reference sequence). The chain's CDR3 is CASSQNRGGEQFF. CDR3 coding DNA: TGTGCCAGCAGCCAAAACCGGGGGGGTGAGCAGTTCTTC.

The gene calls are TRBV7-2 and TRBJ2-5; the D is unclear. The length of the CDR3 is 12 residues. Per germline, CDR1 SGHTA and CDR2 FQGNSA. Trimming took 7 bases from V and 4 from J, leaving 10 bases between them. CDR3 region: CASTHSRETQYF. CDR3 in DNA: TGTGCCAGCACCCACAGCCGAGAGACCCAGTACTTC.

J is TRBJ2-1 and V is TRBV3-1; 13 nucleotides agree with TRBD2. Germline V lookup: CDR1 LGHDT, CDR2 YNNKEL (reference sequence). J gave up 8 bases and V 3 bases, and 10 bases lay outside the gene matches. The CDR3 consists of 17 residues. The CDR3 nucleotides read TGTGCCAGCAGCCACTCCCCCGGGACTAGCGGGACACATGAGCAGTTCTTC. Translated: CASSHSPGTSGTHEQFF.

The chain couples TRBV29-1 to TRBJ2-2; TRBD2 agrees at 7 bases. V trimming: 5 bases; J trimming: 3 bases; junction bases outside the gene matches: 6. The germline gives CDR1 SQVTM, CDR2 ANQGSEA. This CDR3 contains 14 residues. CDR3: CSVPRTRDTGELFF. DNA for the CDR3: TGCAGCGTTCCTAGGACTAGAGACACCGGGGAGCTGTTTTTT.

The chain has TRBV9 and TRBJ2-7; D is unclear. Per the germline V gene, CDR1 is SGDLS and CDR2 is YYNGEE. The CDR3 is 15 amino acids. Trimming took 0 bases from V and 1 from J, leaving 11 bases between them. DNA for the CDR3: TGTGCCAGCAGCGTAGCTGCTAACCCTTCCTACGAGCAGTACTTC. Amino acids: CASSVAANPSYEQYF.

V usage is TRBV3-1 and J usage is TRBJ1-2, with D possibly TRBD1 on 5 matching bases. This CDR3 comprises 15 residues. Germline CDR1 LGHDT, CDR2 YNNKEL (reference sequence). Deletions cut 4 bases from V and 8 bases from J, with 20 bases between. CDR3 nucleotide sequence: TGTGCCAGCAGCCCTGGTAGTCAGGGAGTAAGGGGCTACACCTTC. Its protein is CASSPGSQGVRGYTF.

The chain employs TRBV28 and TRBJ2-5; maybe TRBD1 (6 bases). The CDR3 is made up of 12 amino acids. Germline CDR1 reads MDHEN; CDR2 reads SYDVKM. V lost 5 bases to trimming and J lost 2 bases, with 6 bases between them. The CDR3 loop is CASSQGQETQYF. In nucleotides, the CDR3 is TGTGCCAGCAGTCAGGGGCAAGAGACCCAGTACTTC. The whole variable domain, remainder taken from reference TRBV28 and TRBJ2-5, is DVKVTQSSRYLVKRTGEKVFLECVQDMDHENMFWYRQDPGLGLRLIYFSYDVKMKEKGDIPEGYSVSREKKERFSLILESASTNQTSMYLCASSQGQETQYFGPGTRLLVL.

CDR3 loop: CASSQGGGHYGYTF. The CDR3 DNA reads as TGCGCCAGCAGCCAAGGGGGGGGGCACTATGGCTACACCTTC. V is TRBV4-3 and J is TRBJ1-2; D is possibly TRBD1 (6 bases). The CDR3 has 14 amino acids. Trimming cost V 1 base and J 3 bases, with 9 bases left between them. Germline V lookup: CDR1 LGHNA, CDR2 YSLEER.

This clonotype has a count of ten or more. This chain joins TRBV29-1 and TRBJ2-1; D uncertain. Between the trimmed V and J ends, which lost 3 bases and 4 bases, there was a span of 7 bases. The CDR3 is made up of 12 amino acids. Germline V CDR1 and CDR2: SQVTM, ANQGSEA. The CDR3 DNA sequence: TGCAGCGTTGACGCACGATACAATGAGCAGTTCTTC. Its translation: CSVDARYNEQFF.

A few counts support this clonotype. The genes are TRBV7-9 and TRBJ2-5; 9 nucleotides line up with TRBD1. Looked up from germline, CDR1 is SEHNR and CDR2 is FQNEAQ (reference sequence). The CDR3 is 14 residues long. V lost 5 bases and J lost 4; bases outside the gene matches: 5. CDR3 region: CASSRTGGSETQYF. The CDR3 DNA reads TGTGCCAGCAGCCGTACAGGGGGCTCAGAGACCCAGTACTTC.

This clonotype has a handful of counts. This sequence joins TRBV10-3 and TRBJ2-1, with 8 bases identical to TRBD2. The CDR3 is 15 residues long. Germline V lookup: CDR1 ENHRY, CDR2 SYGVKD. Trimming cost V 10 bases and J 5 bases; bases outside gene matches: 13. Here the CDR3 reads CATGGTRAGDNEQFF. The DNA of the CDR3 is TGTGCCACCGGTGGCACAAGAGCGGGAGACAATGAGCAGTTCTTC.

The chain combines TRBV20-1 with TRBJ2-1, with 16 bases that match TRBD2. The CDR3 totals 18 residues. CDR1 DFQATT and CDR2 SNEGSKA come from the germline V gene (reference sequence). The J segment lost 6 bases and the V segment lost 6 bases, leaving 14 bases of the junction unmatched. The CDR3 reads CSAEGLAGGPVTGNEQFF. The DNA for the CDR3 is TGCAGTGCCGAGGGACTAGCGGGGGGGCCAGTTACTGGCAATGAGCAGTTCTTC.

This chain links TRBV20-1 with TRBJ1-5, with D uncertain. This CDR3 comprises 14 residues. Between the trimmed V and J ends, which lost 6 bases and 2 bases, there was a span of 14 bases. CDR1 is DFQATT, CDR2 SNEGSKA, per germline (reference sequence). The chain's CDR3 is CSANDPSRNQPQHF. CDR3 nucleotide sequence: TGCAGTGCCAACGACCCATCGCGCAATCAGCCCCAGCATTTT.

CDR3 coding DNA: TGTGCCACCAGCAAAGGACAGCCGAATGCCTACACCTTC. This translates into CATSKGQPNAYTF. J is TRBJ1-2 and V is TRBV15, with D possibly being TRBD1 (6 bases). The germline CDR1 and CDR2 sequences are LNHNV and YYDKDF (reference sequence). The CDR3 extends over 13 amino acids. V was trimmed by 4 bases and J by 10 bases, leaving 16 bases between them.

The chain has TRBV18 and TRBJ2-7; 7 bases map to TRBD1. V trimming: 3 bases; J trimming: 3 bases; junction bases outside the gene matches: 5. The CDR3 is made up of 14 amino acids. CDR1 is KGHSH, CDR2 LQKENI, per germline. The CDR3 DNA follows: TGTGCCAGCTCACCGCCTAGGGACAGCTACGAGCAGTACTTC. Translated, it gives CASSPPRDSYEQYF.

The V call is TRBV15, the J call TRBJ2-7; the match to TRBD2 covers 7 bases. Germline CDR1 reads LNHNV; CDR2 reads YYDKDF (reference sequence). This CDR3 contains 14 residues. J lost 4 bases, V lost 1 base, and 4 bases had no gene match. DNA for the CDR3: TGTGCCACCAGCAGAGTGGGGGGGGATTACGAGCAGTACTTC. Translating it yields CATSRVGGDYEQYF. The variable domain in full, with the rest retrieved from reference TRBV15 and TRBJ2-7, is DAMVIQNPRYQVTQFGKPVTLSCSQTLNHNVMYWYQQKSSQAPKLLFHYYDKDFNNEADTPDNFQSRRPNTSFCFLDIRSPGLGDTAMYLCATSRVGGDYEQYFGPGTRLTVT.

V is TRBV20-1 and J is TRBJ2-3, with no clear D. Germline CDR1 and CDR2: DFQATT and SNEGSKA (reference sequence). This CDR3 has 12 residues. The V and J ends lost 7 bases and 2 bases respectively, with 10 bases between them. Written as DNA, the CDR3 is TGCAGTGTTCCTAGGATCACAGATACGCAGTATTTT. Translated, it gives CSVPRITDTQYF.

The gene calls are TRBV18 and TRBJ2-1, with unresolved D. Trimming pared 5 bases from V and 5 bases from J, leaving 7 bases between. The germline V gene encodes CDR1 KGHSH and CDR2 LQKENI. This CDR3 comprises 12 residues. This CDR3 reads CASSGRHNEQFF. For the CDR3, the DNA is TGTGCCAGCTCAGGACGGCACAATGAGCAGTTCTTC.

This clonotype was picked up a small number of times. The chain recombines TRBV18 with TRBJ2-5; D gene unclear. CDR1 and CDR2 from the germline V gene are KGHSH and LQKENI. CDR3 length equals 13 residues. V was shortened by 0 bases and J by 5 bases, with 7 bases between the two germline ends. The CDR3, as DNA: TGTGCCAGCTCACCACCAGAGAGGGAGACCCAGTACTTC. Translating gives CASSPPERETQYF. Complete variable domain (other parts from reference TRBV18 and TRBJ2-5): NAGVMQNPRHLVRRRGQEARLRCSPMKGHSHVYWYRQLPEEGLKFMVYLQKENIIDESGMPKERFSAEFPKEGPSILRIQQVVRGDSAAYFCASSPPERETQYFGPGTRLLVL.

This clonotype was counted at least ten times. The chain has TRBV10-3 and TRBJ2-5, with a weak D call TRBD1 (6 bases). V was pared by 5 bases and J by 2 bases, with 15 bases between. CDR1 is ENHRY, CDR2 SYGVKD, per germline. The CDR3 spans 15 residues. CDR3 nucleotides: TGTGCCATCAGTAGGGACATAGGGGATCAAGAGACCCAGTACTTC. Protein: CAISRDIGDQETQYF.

This chain connects TRBV29-1 to TRBJ1-1; perhaps TRBD1 as D (6 bases). Germline CDR1 and CDR2: SQVTM and ANQGSEA. Trimming stripped 6 bases from V and 0 bases from J, with 17 bases between. This CDR3 contains 15 residues. The CDR3: CSVGDGGLMNTEAFF. CDR3 in DNA: TGCAGCGTGGGGGATGGGGGGCTTATGAACACTGAAGCTTTCTTT.